This TCR beta chain is from a study of CD8 T cells in ankylosing spondylitis. This clonotype was detected only a few times. Its antigen is not identified. Study-wide findings and caveats: In peripheral blood, disease-linked CD8+ clones occurred at relatively low frequencies.

Libraries for TCR beta were made by quantitative 5'-RACE with molecular barcodes. TCRdb analysed the 5' RACE reads with MiXCR anew, one entry per CDR3 protein. The sample lists 200,000 or so distinct CDR3 sequences; roughly 13% were seen once. The CDR3 is 15 residues long. Germline assignment: CDR1 SGDLS and CDR2 YYNGEE. The V gene lost 0 bases and the J gene lost 7 bases, with 11 bases spanning the gap. The sequencing sample was made of blood, either unsorted or a sorted T cell fraction (not recorded which). The clonotype originates from a female donor with ankylosing spondylitis or in good health (not recorded which). The V gene is TRBV9, the J gene TRBJ1-6; no definite D call. CDR3 sequence reads: CASSVAWGRNSPLHF. DNA for the CDR3: TGTGCCAGCAGCGTAGCCTGGGGTCGGAATTCACCCCTCCACTTT.